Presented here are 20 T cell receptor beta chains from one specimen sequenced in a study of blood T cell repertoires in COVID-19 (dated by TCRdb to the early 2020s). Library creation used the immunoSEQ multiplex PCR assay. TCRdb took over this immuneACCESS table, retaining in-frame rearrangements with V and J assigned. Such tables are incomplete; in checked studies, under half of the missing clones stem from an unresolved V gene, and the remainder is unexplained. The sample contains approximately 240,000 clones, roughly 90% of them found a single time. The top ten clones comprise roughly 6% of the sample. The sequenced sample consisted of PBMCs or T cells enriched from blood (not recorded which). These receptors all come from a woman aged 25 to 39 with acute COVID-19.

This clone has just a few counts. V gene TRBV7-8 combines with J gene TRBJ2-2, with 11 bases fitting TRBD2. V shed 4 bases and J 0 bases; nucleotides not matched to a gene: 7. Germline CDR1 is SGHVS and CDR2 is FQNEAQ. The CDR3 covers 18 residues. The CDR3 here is CASSSHVSGRANTGELFF. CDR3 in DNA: TGTGCCAGCAGCTCCCACGTTAGCGGGAGGGCGAACACCGGGGAGCTGTTTTTT.

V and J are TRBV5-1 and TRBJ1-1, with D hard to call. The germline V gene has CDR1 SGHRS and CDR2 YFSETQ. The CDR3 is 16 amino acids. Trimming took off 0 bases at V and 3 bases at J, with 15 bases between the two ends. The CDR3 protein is CASSLAGKYGDTEAFF. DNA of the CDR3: TGCGCCAGCAGCTTGGCCGGGAAGTATGGCGACACTGAAGCTTTCTTT.

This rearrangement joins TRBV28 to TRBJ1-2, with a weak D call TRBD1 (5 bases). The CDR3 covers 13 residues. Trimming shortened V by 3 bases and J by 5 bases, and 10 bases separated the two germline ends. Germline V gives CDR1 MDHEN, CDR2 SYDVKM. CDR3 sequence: CASSLPGFYGYTF. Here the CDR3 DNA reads TGTGCCAGCAGTTTGCCAGGGTTTTATGGCTACACCTTC.

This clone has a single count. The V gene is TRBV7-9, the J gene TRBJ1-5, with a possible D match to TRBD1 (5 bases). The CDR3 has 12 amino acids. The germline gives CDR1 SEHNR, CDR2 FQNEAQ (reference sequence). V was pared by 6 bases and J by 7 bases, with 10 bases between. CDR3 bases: TGTGCCAGCAGGAGGGGAGGCCAGCCCCAGCATTTT. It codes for CASRRGGQPQHF. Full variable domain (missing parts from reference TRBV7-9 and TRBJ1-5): DTGVSQNPRHKITKRGQNVTFRCDPISEHNRLYWYRQTLGQGPEFLTYFQNEAQLEKSRLLSDRFSAERPKGSFSTLEIQRTEQGDSAMYLCASRRGGQPQHFGDGTRLSIL.

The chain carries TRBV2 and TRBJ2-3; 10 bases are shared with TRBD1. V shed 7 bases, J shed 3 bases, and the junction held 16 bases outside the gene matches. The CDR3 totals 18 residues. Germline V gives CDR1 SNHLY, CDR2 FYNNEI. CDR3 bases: TGTGCCAGCACCCTACTCGAAAAAAAGGGACAGGGGACAGATACGCAGTATTTT. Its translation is CASTLLEKKGQGTDTQYF.

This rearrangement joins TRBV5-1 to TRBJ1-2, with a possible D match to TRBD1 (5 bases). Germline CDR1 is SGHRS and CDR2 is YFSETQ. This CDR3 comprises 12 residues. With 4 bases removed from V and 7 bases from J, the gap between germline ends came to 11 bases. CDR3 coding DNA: TGCGCCAGCAGCCCGAACGACAGTGGCTACACCTTC. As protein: CASSPNDSGYTF.

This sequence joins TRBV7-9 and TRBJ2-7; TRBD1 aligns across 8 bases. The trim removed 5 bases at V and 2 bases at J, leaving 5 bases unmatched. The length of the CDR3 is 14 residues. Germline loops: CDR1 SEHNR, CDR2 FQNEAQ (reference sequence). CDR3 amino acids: CASSPGQGTYEQYF. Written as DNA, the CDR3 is TGTGCCAGCAGCCCCGGACAGGGAACCTACGAGCAGTACTTC.

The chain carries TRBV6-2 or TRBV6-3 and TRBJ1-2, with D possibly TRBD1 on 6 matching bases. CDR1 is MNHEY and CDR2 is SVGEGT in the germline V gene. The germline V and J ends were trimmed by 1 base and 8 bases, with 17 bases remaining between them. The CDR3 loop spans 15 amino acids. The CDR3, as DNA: TGTGCCAGCAGTTACTTGTTGGACAGCGGAGGAGGCTACACCTTC. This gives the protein CASSYLLDSGGGYTF.

CDR3: CASSPQSEAFF. In nucleotides, the CDR3 is TGTGCCAGCAGCCCCCAGTCTGAAGCTTTCTTT. This chain links TRBV7-2 with TRBJ1-1, with no clear D. Germline-derived CDR1 and CDR2 are SGHTA and FQGNSA. The V gene lost 5 bases and the J gene lost 6 bases, with 7 bases spanning the gap. The CDR3 length is 11 residues.

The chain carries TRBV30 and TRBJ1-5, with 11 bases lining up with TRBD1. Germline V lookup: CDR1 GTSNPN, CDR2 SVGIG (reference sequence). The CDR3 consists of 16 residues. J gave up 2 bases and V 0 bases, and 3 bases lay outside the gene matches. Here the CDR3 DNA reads TGTGCCTGGAGTGTACTGGGACAGGGGGGCAATCAGCCCCAGCATTTT. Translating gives CAWSVLGQGGNQPQHF.

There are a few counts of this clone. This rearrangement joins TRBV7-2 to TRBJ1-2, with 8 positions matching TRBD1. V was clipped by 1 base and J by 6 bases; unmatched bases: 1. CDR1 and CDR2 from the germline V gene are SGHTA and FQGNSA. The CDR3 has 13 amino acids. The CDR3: CASSLVTGDGYTF. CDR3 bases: TGTGCCAGCAGCTTAGTGACAGGGGATGGCTACACCTTC.

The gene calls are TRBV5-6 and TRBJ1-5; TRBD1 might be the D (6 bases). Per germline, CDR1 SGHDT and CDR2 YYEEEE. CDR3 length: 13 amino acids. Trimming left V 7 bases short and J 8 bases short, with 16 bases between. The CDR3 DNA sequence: TGTGCCAGCTCCAAGCCAGGGGTGGAGCCCCAGCATTTT. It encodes CASSKPGVEPQHF.

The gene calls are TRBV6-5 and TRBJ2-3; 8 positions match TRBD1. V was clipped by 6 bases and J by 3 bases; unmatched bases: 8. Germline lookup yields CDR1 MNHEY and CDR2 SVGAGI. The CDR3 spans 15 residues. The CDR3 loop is CASSTSGQGTDTQYF. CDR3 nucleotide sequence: TGTGCCAGCAGCACAAGCGGACAGGGAACAGATACGCAGTATTTT.

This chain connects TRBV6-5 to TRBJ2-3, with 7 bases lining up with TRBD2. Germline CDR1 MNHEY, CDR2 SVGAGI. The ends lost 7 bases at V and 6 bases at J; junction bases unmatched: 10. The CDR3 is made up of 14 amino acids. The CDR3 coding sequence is TGTGCCAGCAATAAACGGGGGGAGGTCGATACGCAGTATTTT. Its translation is CASNKRGEVDTQYF.

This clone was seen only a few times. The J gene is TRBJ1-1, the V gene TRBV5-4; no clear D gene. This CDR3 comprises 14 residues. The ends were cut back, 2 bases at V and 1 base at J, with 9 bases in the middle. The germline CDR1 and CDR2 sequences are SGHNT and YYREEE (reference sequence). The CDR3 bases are TGTGCCAGCAGCTTATCGGGGAGGAACACTGAAGCTTTCTTT. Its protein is CASSLSGRNTEAFF.

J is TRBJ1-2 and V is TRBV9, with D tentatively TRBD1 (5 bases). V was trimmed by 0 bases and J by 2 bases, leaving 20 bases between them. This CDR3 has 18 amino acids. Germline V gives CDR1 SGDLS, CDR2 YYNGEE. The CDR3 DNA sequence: TGTGCCAGCAGCGTAGGCCCAGGGCGGACGCCAGAGAACTATGGCTACACCTTC. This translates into CASSVGPGRTPENYGYTF.

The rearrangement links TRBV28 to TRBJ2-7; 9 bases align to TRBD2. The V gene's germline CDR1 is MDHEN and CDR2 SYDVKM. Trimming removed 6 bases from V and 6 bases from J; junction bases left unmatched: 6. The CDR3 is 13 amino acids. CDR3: CASRAGGPVEQYF. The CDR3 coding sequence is TGTGCCAGCAGGGCGGGAGGGCCGGTCGAGCAGTACTTC. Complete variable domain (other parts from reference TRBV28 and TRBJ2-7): DVKVTQSSRYLVKRTGEKVFLECVQDMDHENMFWYRQDPGLGLRLIYFSYDVKMKEKGDIPEGYSVSREKKERFSLILESASTNQTSMYLCASRAGGPVEQYFGPGTRLTVT.

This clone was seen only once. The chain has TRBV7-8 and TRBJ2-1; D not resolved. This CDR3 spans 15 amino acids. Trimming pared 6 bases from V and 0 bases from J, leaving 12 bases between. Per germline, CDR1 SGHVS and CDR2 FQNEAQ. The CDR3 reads CASSYSGSSYNEQFF. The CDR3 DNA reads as TGTGCCAGCAGTTATTCAGGCAGCTCCTACAATGAGCAGTTCTTC.

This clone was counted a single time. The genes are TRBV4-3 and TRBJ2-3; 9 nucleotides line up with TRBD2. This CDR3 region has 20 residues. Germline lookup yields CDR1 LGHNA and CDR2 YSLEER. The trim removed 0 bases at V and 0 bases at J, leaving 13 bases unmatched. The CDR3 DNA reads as TGCGCCAGCAGCCAAGATCGGGGGCTAGCGGGAAGCACTAGCACAGATACGCAGTATTTT. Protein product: CASSQDRGLAGSTSTDTQYF.

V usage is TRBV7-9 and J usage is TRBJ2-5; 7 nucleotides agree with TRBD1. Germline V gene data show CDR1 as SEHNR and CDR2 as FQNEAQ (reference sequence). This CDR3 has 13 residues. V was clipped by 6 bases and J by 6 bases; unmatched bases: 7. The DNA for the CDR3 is TGTGCCAGCAGTTCCGGGACAGTAAAGACCCAGTACTTC. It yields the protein CASSSGTVKTQYF. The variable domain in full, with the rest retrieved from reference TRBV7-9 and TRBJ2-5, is DTGVSQNPRHKITKRGQNVTFRCDPISEHNRLYWYRQTLGQGPEFLTYFQNEAQLEKSRLLSDRFSAERPKGSFSTLEIQRTEQGDSAMYLCASSSGTVKTQYFGPGTRLLVL.